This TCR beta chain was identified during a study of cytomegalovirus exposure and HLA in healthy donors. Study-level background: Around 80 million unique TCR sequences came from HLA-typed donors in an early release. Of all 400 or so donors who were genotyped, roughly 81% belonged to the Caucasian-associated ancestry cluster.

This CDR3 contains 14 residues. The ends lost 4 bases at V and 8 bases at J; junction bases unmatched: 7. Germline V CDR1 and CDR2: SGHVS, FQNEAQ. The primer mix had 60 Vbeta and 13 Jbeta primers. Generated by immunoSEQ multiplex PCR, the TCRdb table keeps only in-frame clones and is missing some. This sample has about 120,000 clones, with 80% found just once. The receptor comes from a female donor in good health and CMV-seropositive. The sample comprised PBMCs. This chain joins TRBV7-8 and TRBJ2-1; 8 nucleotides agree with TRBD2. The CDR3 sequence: CASSSERGRDEQFF. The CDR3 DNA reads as TGTGCCAGCAGCTCCGAGCGGGGGAGGGATGAGCAGTTCTTC.